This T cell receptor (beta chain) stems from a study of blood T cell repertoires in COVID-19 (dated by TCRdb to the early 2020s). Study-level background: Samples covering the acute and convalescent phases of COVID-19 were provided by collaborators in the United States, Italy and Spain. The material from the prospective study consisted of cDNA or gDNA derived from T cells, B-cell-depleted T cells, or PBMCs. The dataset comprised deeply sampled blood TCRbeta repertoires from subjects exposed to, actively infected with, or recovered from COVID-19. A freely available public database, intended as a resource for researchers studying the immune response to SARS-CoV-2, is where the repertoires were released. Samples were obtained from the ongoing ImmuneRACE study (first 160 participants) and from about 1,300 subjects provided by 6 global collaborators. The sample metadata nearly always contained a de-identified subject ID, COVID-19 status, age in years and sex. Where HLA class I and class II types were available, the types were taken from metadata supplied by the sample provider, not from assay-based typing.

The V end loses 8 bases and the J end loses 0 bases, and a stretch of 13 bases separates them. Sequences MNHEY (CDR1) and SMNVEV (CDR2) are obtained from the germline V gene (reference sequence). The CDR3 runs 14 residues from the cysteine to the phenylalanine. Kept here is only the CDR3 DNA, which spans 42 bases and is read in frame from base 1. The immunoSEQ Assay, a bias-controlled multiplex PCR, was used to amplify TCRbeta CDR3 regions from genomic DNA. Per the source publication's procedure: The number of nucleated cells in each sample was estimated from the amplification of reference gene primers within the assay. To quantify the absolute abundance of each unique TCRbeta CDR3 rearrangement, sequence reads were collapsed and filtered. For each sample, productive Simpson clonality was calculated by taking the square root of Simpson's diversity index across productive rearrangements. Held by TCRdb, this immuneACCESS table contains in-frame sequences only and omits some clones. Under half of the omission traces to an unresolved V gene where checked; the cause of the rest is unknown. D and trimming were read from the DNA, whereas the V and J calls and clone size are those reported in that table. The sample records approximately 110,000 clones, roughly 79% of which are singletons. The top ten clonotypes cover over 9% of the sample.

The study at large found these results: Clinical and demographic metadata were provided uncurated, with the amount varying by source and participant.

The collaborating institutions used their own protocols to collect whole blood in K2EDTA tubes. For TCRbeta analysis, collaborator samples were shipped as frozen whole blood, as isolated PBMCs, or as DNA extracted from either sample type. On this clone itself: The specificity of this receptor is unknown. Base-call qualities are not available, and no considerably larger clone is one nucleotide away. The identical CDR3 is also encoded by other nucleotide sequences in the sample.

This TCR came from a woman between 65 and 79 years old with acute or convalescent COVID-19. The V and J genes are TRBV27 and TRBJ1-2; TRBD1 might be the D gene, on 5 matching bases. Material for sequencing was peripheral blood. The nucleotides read TGTGCCAGCCGTTCCGGGACTGCTAACTATGGCTACACCTTC. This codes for CASRSGTANYGYTF.